Following are 26 T cell receptor beta chains from one sample sequenced in a study of blood T cell repertoires in COVID-19 (dated by TCRdb to 2020 to 2021). Receptors were amplified or captured by the immunoSEQ multiplex PCR assay. TCRdb retrieved this table from immuneACCESS and kept in-frame rearrangements only. Not all clones are present; in checked studies, unresolved V genes account for under half, and no reason is known for the remainder. In this sample the table shows under 450,000 clones, 75% to 90% of which occur a single time. The ten largest clones take up roughly 7.1% of the sample. Sequenced sample: peripheral blood. These receptors came from a woman aged 60 to 75 with COVID-19, enrolled during active disease.

The rearrangement joins TRBV5-1 to TRBJ1-2, with D possibly TRBD1 on 6 matching bases. There are 14 residues in the CDR3. Deletions cut 0 bases from V and 4 bases from J, with 10 bases between. CDR1 is SGHRS, CDR2 YFSETQ, per germline. This chain's CDR3 is CASSLVAGVYGYTF. DNA for the CDR3: TGCGCCAGCAGCTTGGTTGCAGGGGTCTATGGCTACACCTTC.

V gene TRBV3-1 (or the pseudogene TRBV3-2) combines with J gene TRBJ1-2; TRBD1 agrees at 9 bases. This CDR3 contains 15 residues. The germline gives CDR1 LGHDT, CDR2 YNNKEL (reference sequence). J lost 4 bases, V lost 1 base, and 4 bases had no gene match. CDR3 amino acids: CASSQGTGASYGYTF. The CDR3 DNA sequence: TGTGCCAGCAGCCAAGGGACAGGGGCATCCTATGGCTACACCTTC.

The J gene is TRBJ2-1, the V gene TRBV6-2 or TRBV6-3, with D possibly matching TRBD2 (6 bases). Trimming shortened V by 2 bases and J by 0 bases, and 8 bases separated the two germline ends. CDR3 size: 15 residues. CDR1 MNHEY and CDR2 SVGEGT come from the germline V gene. This CDR3 is CASSYLSGSYNEQFF. CDR3 nucleotide sequence: TGTGCCAGCAGTTACCTTAGCGGCTCCTACAATGAGCAGTTCTTC.

The gene calls are TRBV5-1 and TRBJ1-2; the match to TRBD1 covers 7 bases. Germline V gives CDR1 SGHRS, CDR2 YFSETQ. This CDR3 spans 16 amino acids. The junction had 7 bases not matched to a gene; V was cut back by 0 bases and J by 2 bases. The CDR3, as DNA: TGCGCCAGCAGCTTGGCCTCGGGACAGCCGAACTATGGCTACACCTTC. Encoded protein: CASSLASGQPNYGYTF. Looking up the rest from reference TRBV5-1 and TRBJ1-2 gives the full variable domain: KAGVTQTPRYLIKTRGQQVTLSCSPISGHRSVSWYQQTPGQGLQFLFEYFSETQRNKGNFPGRFSGRQFSNSRSEMNVSTLELGDSALYLCASSLASGQPNYGYTFGSGTRLTVV.

J is TRBJ1-2 and V is TRBV18, with a tentative D call TRBD1 (6 bases). CDR1 is KGHSH and CDR2 is LQKENI in the germline V gene. The CDR3 covers 15 residues. V lost 3 bases and J lost 6, with 17 bases in between. The CDR3 DNA follows: TGTGCCAGCTCACCCCGGACAGTAACCCGACATGGCTACACCTTC. This encodes CASSPRTVTRHGYTF.

The rearrangement links TRBV12-3 or TRBV12-4 to TRBJ2-5, with TRBD1 as a possible D gene (6 bases). Trimming shortened V by 7 bases and J by 8 bases, and 17 bases separated the two germline ends. CDR3 length: 13 amino acids. CDR3 loop: CASTGQSQSTQYF. CDR3 nucleotides: TGTGCCAGCACCGGACAGTCTCAATCCACCCAGTACTTC.

The rearrangement uses TRBV5-1 and TRBJ2-1; 9 bases are shared with TRBD2. V shed 5 bases, J shed 3 bases, and the junction held 3 bases outside the gene matches. The CDR3 length is 14 residues. The germline gives CDR1 SGHRS, CDR2 YFSETQ. Here the CDR3 DNA reads TGCGCCAGCAGTCTAGCGGGGATCTACAATGAGCAGTTCTTC. Translation: CASSLAGIYNEQFF.

The V and J genes are TRBV7-8 and TRBJ2-4; no reliable D call. Trimming cost V 4 bases and J 1 base, with 14 bases left between them. CDR1 SGHVS and CDR2 FQNEAQ come from the germline V gene. The CDR3 is 16 amino acids. The DNA for the CDR3 is TGTGCCAGCAGCTCGTCCCGGGTTATGGCCAAAAACATTCAGTACTTC. Encoded protein: CASSSSRVMAKNIQYF. The whole variable domain, filled in from reference TRBV7-8 and TRBJ2-4, reads GAGVSQSPRYKVAKRGQDVALRCDPISGHVSLFWYQQALGQGPEFLTYFQNEAQLDKSGLPSDRFFAERPEGSVSTLKIQRTQQEDSAVYLCASSSSRVMAKNIQYFGAGTRLSVL.

Comment on this clone: A junction boundary mismatches the germline segment, possibly from a read error. The chain is built from TRBV11-2 and TRBJ2-7; the match to TRBD2 covers 10 bases. Germline V lookup: CDR1 SGHAT, CDR2 FQNNGV. There are 13 residues in the CDR3. The CDR3, as DNA: TGTGCCAGCAGCTTAGATCATAGCGGGGGGCCCCACTTC. The encoded protein is CASSLDHSGGPHF.

V is TRBV5-1 and J is TRBJ1-1; perhaps TRBD1 as D (6 bases). V dropped 1 base and J dropped 4 bases, with 14 bases sitting between them. Germline V gives CDR1 SGHRS, CDR2 YFSETQ. This CDR3 is 15 amino acids long. Written as DNA, the CDR3 is TGCGCCAGCAGCTTGTCGGGGGGCGGGAGCACTGAAGCTTTCTTT. It codes for CASSLSGGGSTEAFF. The full variable domain, rest sourced from reference TRBV5-1 and TRBJ1-1, is KAGVTQTPRYLIKTRGQQVTLSCSPISGHRSVSWYQQTPGQGLQFLFEYFSETQRNKGNFPGRFSGRQFSNSRSEMNVSTLELGDSALYLCASSLSGGGSTEAFFGQGTRLTVV.

The CDR3 region is CASSQAGGGAGETQYF. The CDR3 nucleotides are TGTGCCAGCAGCCAAGCCGGTGGGGGGGCCGGAGAGACCCAGTACTTC. The rearrangement uses TRBV3-1 (or the pseudogene TRBV3-2) and TRBJ2-5; D perhaps matches TRBD2 (7 bases). V shed 1 base and J shed 4 bases, with 16 bases lying between them. The CDR3 contains 16 residues. Germline V gene lookup returns CDR1 LGHDT and CDR2 YNNKEL (reference sequence).

The table lists this clone with a count of one. The CDR3 region has the DNA TGTGCCAGCAGCTTAGGACAGGCCTATGGCTACACCTTC. It translates to CASSLGQAYGYTF. The V gene is TRBV11-2, the J gene TRBJ1-2, with D maybe TRBD1 (6 bases). V shed 1 base and J shed 4 bases, with 7 bases lying between them. CDR3 length: 13 amino acids. Germline V gives CDR1 SGHAT, CDR2 FQNNGV.

Turning to this clone: A junction end diverges from the germline sequence, so it may reflect a read error. The rearrangement joins TRBV12-3 or TRBV12-4 to TRBJ1-1, with no clear D. This CDR3 comprises 13 residues. This chain's CDR3 is CATSPVLSTEAFF. CDR3 nucleotide sequence: TGTGCCACCAGTCCTGTTCTTTCGACTGAAGCTTTCTTT.

This chain joins TRBV19 and TRBJ1-3; maybe TRBD1 (5 bases). The CDR3 extends over 18 amino acids. In germline, CDR1 is LNHDA, CDR2 SQIVND (reference sequence). The V end was cut by 4 bases, the J end by 0 bases, with 19 bases between. The CDR3 DNA is TGTGCCAGTAGTACGCAACAGGTATTAATTCCCTCTGGAAACACCATATATTTT. Translating gives CASSTQQVLIPSGNTIYF.

The J gene is TRBJ2-7, the V gene TRBV27; TRBD2 agrees at 13 bases. V shed 4 bases and J 4 bases; nucleotides not matched to a gene: 1. The CDR3 is made up of 14 amino acids. CDR1 is MNHEY, CDR2 SMNVEV, per germline (reference sequence). CDR3 in amino acids: CASSSGLAGYEQYF. The CDR3 DNA reads TGTGCCAGCAGTTCGGGACTAGCGGGGTACGAGCAGTACTTC.

The V and J genes are TRBV10-3 and TRBJ1-1, with D perhaps matching TRBD1 (6 bases). The CDR3 covers 13 residues. V was trimmed by 4 bases and J by 2 bases, leaving 8 bases between them. Germline V lookup: CDR1 ENHRY, CDR2 SYGVKD. CDR3 nucleotide sequence: TGTGCCATCAGTGGCGGGGGCAACACTGAAGCTTTCTTT. Its translation is CAISGGGNTEAFF.

J is TRBJ2-1 and V is TRBV13; 10 positions agree with TRBD2. Germline lookup yields CDR1 PRHDT and CDR2 FYEKMQ (reference sequence). The CDR3 is 15 residues long. Unmatched junction bases numbered 5, after V lost 5 bases and J lost 4 bases. CDR3 sequence reads: CASSPRTSGYNEQFF. DNA for the CDR3: TGTGCCAGCAGCCCGCGGACTAGCGGTTACAATGAGCAGTTCTTC.

The V and J genes are TRBV5-1 and TRBJ2-2; tentatively, D is TRBD1 (6 bases). This CDR3 region has 15 residues. Germline V gives CDR1 SGHRS, CDR2 YFSETQ. The V end lost 4 bases, the J end lost 3 bases, and 13 bases lay between the germline ends. CDR3 bases: TGCGCCAGCAGCATCCGGGACATCCACACCGGGGAGCTGTTTTTT. This sequence encodes CASSIRDIHTGELFF.

The rearrangement uses TRBV5-4 and TRBJ1-2; 8 nucleotides line up with TRBD1. The CDR3 runs to 14 residues. V gave up 6 bases and J gave up 8 bases; unmatched junction bases: 12. Germline V lookup: CDR1 SGHNT, CDR2 YYREEE (reference sequence). The CDR3 region is CASTVDREPYGYTF. CDR3 DNA sequence: TGTGCCAGCACCGTGGACAGGGAACCCTACGGCTACACCTTC.

The chain recombines TRBV5-5 with TRBJ1-3, with 8 bases aligning to TRBD1. The CDR3 runs 17 residues. CDR1 and CDR2 from the germline V gene are SGHKS and YYEKEE (reference sequence). Trimming cost V 2 bases and J 3 bases; bases outside gene matches: 10. The CDR3 spells CASSFYGTGSGGNTIYF. As DNA, the CDR3 is TGTGCCAGCAGCTTCTATGGGACAGGATCTGGTGGAAACACCATATATTTT.

The V and J genes are TRBV30 and TRBJ2-7; D is unclear. Germline V CDR1 and CDR2: GTSNPN, SVGIG (reference sequence). The CDR3 totals 12 residues. V was pared by 1 base and J by 9 bases, with 13 bases between. The CDR3 protein is CAWSESAFGQYF. The DNA for the CDR3 is TGTGCCTGGAGTGAGTCCGCCTTCGGGCAGTACTTC.

The chain links TRBV19 to TRBJ1-1; weak D call: TRBD1 (5 bases). This CDR3 is 15 amino acids long. Looked up from germline, CDR1 is LNHDA and CDR2 is SQIVND (reference sequence). V shed 7 bases and J shed 1 base, with 16 bases lying between them. The CDR3 spells CASTYGARANTEAFF. The CDR3 DNA follows: TGTGCCAGTACCTATGGGGCCCGCGCGAACACTGAAGCTTTCTTT. Complete variable domain (other parts from reference TRBV19 and TRBJ1-1): DGGITQSPKYLFRKEGQNVTLSCEQNLNHDAMYWYRQDPGQGLRLIYYSQIVNDFQKGDIAEGYSVSREKKESFPLTVTSAQKNPTAFYLCASTYGARANTEAFFGQGTRLTVV.

This clone was found many times. This sequence joins TRBV19 and TRBJ2-1; D perhaps matches TRBD2 (6 bases). The CDR3 length is 16 residues. The V gene lost 2 bases and the J gene lost 6 bases, with 17 bases spanning the gap. CDR1 and CDR2 (germline): LNHDA, SQIVND (reference sequence). The CDR3 DNA reads as TGTGCCAGTAGTATATCGGGGGTGTTTCGGGGCAATGAGCAGTTCTTC. It translates to CASSISGVFRGNEQFF.

The chain joins TRBV5-4 to TRBJ2-2, with D tentatively TRBD2 (6 bases). Germline V gene sequence: CDR1 SGHNT, CDR2 YYREEE (reference sequence). V lost 3 bases and J 4 bases, leaving 19 bases between the germline ends. The length of the CDR3 is 17 residues. CDR3 amino acids: CASSWAGSSLGTGELFF. The DNA of the CDR3 is TGTGCCAGCAGCTGGGCCGGGAGCTCCCTCGGCACCGGGGAGCTGTTTTTT.

The chain joins TRBV5-1 to TRBJ2-1; possibly TRBD2 for D (6 bases). This CDR3 is 20 amino acids long. Trimming pared 4 bases from V and 0 bases from J, leaving 26 bases between. The germline gives CDR1 SGHRS, CDR2 YFSETQ. Here the CDR3 reads CASSGAVAGTQFLSYNEQFF. As DNA, the CDR3 is TGCGCCAGCAGCGGGGCAGTGGCGGGGACTCAGTTTCTCTCCTACAATGAGCAGTTCTTC.

The chain combines TRBV14 with TRBJ1-2, with D perhaps TRBD1 (6 bases). The germline V gene has CDR1 SGHDN and CDR2 FVKESK. The CDR3 consists of 15 residues. The V gene lost 1 base and the J gene lost 8 bases, with 17 bases spanning the gap. CDR3: CASSQVGQGRKGYTF. The CDR3 region has the DNA TGTGCCAGCAGCCAAGTGGGGCAGGGGCGGAAAGGCTACACCTTC.